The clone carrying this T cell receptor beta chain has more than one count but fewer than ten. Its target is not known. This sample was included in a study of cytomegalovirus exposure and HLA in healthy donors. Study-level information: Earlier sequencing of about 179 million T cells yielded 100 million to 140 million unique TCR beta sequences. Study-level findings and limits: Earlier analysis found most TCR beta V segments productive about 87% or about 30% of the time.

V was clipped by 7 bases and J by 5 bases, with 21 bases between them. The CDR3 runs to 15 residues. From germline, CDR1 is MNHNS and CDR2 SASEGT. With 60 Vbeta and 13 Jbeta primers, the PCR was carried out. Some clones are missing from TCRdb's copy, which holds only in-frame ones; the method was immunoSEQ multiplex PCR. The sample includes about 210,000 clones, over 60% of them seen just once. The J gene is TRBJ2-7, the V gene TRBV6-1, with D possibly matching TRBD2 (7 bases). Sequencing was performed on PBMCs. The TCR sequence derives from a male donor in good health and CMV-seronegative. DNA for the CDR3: TGTGCCAGCACCAGTCGGACGGGGGGCGGGAACGAGCAGTACTTC. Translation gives CASTSRTGGGNEQYF.